Here is one TCR beta chain with its context. Its antigen is currently unknown. Each gene name is a mouse one. The data stem from a study of tissue T cells after allogeneic stem cell transplantation. Study-level findings and limits: Limitations included a small, clinically heterogeneous cohort and limited sampling depth. Shared clones across patients were few; motif clustering revealed tissue-specific shared signatures. Anatomically similar tissues had similar TCR repertoires within each patient.

Clones were read by immunoSEQ multiplex PCR, and TCRdb kept only the in-frame ones, dropping some. This sample has about 20,000 clones, with roughly 72% found just once. Sample: spleen. The receptor comes from a female BALB/c mouse in good health. These mice share the MHC haplotype H2-d.

CDR3 loop: CASRRDRGLSDYTF. The CDR3 DNA, read in part, is TGTGCCAGCAGGCGGGACAGGGGGCTTTCCGACTACACC. The gene calls are TRBV2 and TRBJ1-2, with 12 bases fitting TRBD1. The observed sequence ends 1 residue before the CDR3 terminus, with the missing tail filled in from the germline J gene. The CDR3 totals 14 residues. Looked up from germline, CDR1 is LGHNA and CDR2 is YSYQKL. The ends lost 6 bases at V and 5 bases at J; junction bases unmatched: 4.